This TCR beta chain was captured by sequencing in a study of blood T cell repertoires in COVID-19. Looking at the study overall: The study drew acute and convalescent COVID-19 samples from the United States, Italy and Spain.

With 5 bases clipped from V and 8 bases from J, the junction kept 7 bases outside the gene matches. Germline CDR1 reads MDHEN; CDR2 reads SYDVKM. CDR3 length: 13 amino acids. Per the original methods: Reference gene primer amplification in the assay estimated nucleated cell counts. Repertoires were generated with immunoSEQ multiplex PCR, while TCRdb's copy carries only in-frame clones and drops some. The V and J calls and clone size come from that table; D and trimming were worked out from the DNA. The sample lists about 31,000 clones; around 87% were seen once. The genes are TRBV28 and TRBJ1-1, with 8 bases aligning to TRBD1. Sample: peripheral blood. This TCR was sampled from a man older than 75 with acute or convalescent COVID-19. CDR3 loop: CASSVDRGEEAFF. DNA for the CDR3: TGTGCCAGCAGTGTCGACAGGGGCGAAGAAGCTTTCTTT.